Below are 18 T cell receptor beta chains sequenced from a single sample in a study of regulatory T cells in long-lasting Graves disease. The TCR library was made from RNA extracted from PBMCs. TCRdb recomputed calls from the reads with MiXCR, one row per CDR3 protein. The data show about 730 distinct CDR3 sequences, roughly 87% seen once. The material was peripheral blood mononuclear cells (PBMCs), obtained with antithyroid drug treatment, in newly diagnosed or persistent Graves disease (not recorded which). The origin of the receptors is a woman aged 18 to 35 with Graves disease.

The CDR3 sequence: CASSPTGGTETQYF. Here the CDR3 DNA reads TGTGCCAGCTCCCCGACCGGGGGCACAGAGACCCAGTACTTC. The chain employs TRBV18 and TRBJ2-5; D could derive from TRBD1 or TRBD2 (6 bases each). The CDR3 sequence is 14 residues long. CDR1 KGHSH and CDR2 LQKENI come from the germline V gene. V was trimmed by 6 bases and J by 4 bases, leaving 15 bases between them.

This clonotype was observed a few times. The rearrangement uses TRBV7-2 and TRBJ1-3; D unresolved. There are 15 residues in the CDR3. The germline gives CDR1 SGHTA, CDR2 FQGNSA. With 0 bases removed from V and 1 base from J, the gap between germline ends came to 7 bases. CDR3 residues: CASSLALGSGNTIYF. The CDR3 DNA follows: TGTGCCAGCAGCTTAGCGTTAGGGTCTGGAAACACCATATATTTT.

This chain links TRBV11-3 with TRBJ2-2, with 10 bases aligning to TRBD1. The CDR3 contains 15 residues. V shed 5 bases and J 7 bases; nucleotides not matched to a gene: 7. In germline, CDR1 is SGHNT, CDR2 YENEEA. The CDR3 DNA reads as TGTGCCAGCAGCGCCGACAGGGGGCCGGTCGGGGAGCTGTTTTTT. It translates to CASSADRGPVGELFF.

The V call is TRBV30, the J call TRBJ1-1; unclear D gene. Germline CDR1 GTSNPN, CDR2 SVGIG (reference sequence). Trimming left V 5 bases short and J 5 bases short, with 12 bases between. This CDR3 has 12 residues. As DNA, the CDR3 is TGTGCCTGGGGCTATTTGAGTACTGAAGCTTTCTTT. Its protein is CAWGYLSTEAFF.

This clonotype is labeled hyperexpanded (1% or more). V and J are TRBV3-1 and TRBJ1-5; D call uncertain. V lost 0 bases and J lost 3, with 9 bases in between. The CDR3 covers 15 residues. Germline CDR1 LGHDT, CDR2 YNNKEL (reference sequence). The CDR3 loop is CASSQDFSDNQPQHF. In DNA, the CDR3 is TGTGCCAGCAGCCAAGATTTTAGTGACAATCAGCCCCAGCATTTT. The full variable domain, completed using reference TRBV3-1 and TRBJ1-5, is DTAVSQTPKYLVTQMGNDKSIKCEQNLGHDTMYWYKQDSKKFLKIMFSYNNKELIINETVPNRFSPKSPDKAHLNLHINSLELGDSAVYFCASSQDFSDNQPQHFGDGTRLSIL.

J is TRBJ1-5 and V is TRBV5-6; TRBD1 matches 9 bases. CDR1 SGHDT and CDR2 YYEEEE come from the germline V gene. The V segment lost 4 bases and the J segment 3 bases; nucleotides outside the gene matches: 5. There are 15 residues in the CDR3. CDR3 in amino acids: CASSGGTGNNQPQHF. The CDR3 region has the DNA TGTGCCAGCAGCGGCGGGACAGGGAACAATCAGCCCCAGCATTTT.

The rearrangement uses TRBV6-1 and TRBJ2-1; no clear D gene. Germline V lookup: CDR1 MNHNS, CDR2 SASEGT. The CDR3 consists of 13 residues. V gave up 7 bases and J gave up 7 bases, with 14 bases separating them. CDR3 amino acids: CASISSYLNEQFF. DNA for the CDR3: TGTGCCAGCATATCATCTTATCTTAATGAGCAGTTCTTC.

The chain couples TRBV6-5 to TRBJ2-3; TRBD2 might be the D (5 bases). Trimming left V 2 bases short and J 3 bases short, with 9 bases between. The CDR3 runs to 14 residues. The germline V gene encodes CDR1 MNHEY and CDR2 SVGAGI. The CDR3 nucleotides are TGTGCCAGCAGTTACGACGGGGAGACAGATACGCAGTATTTT. Amino acids: CASSYDGETDTQYF.

The chain joins TRBV9 to TRBJ2-2; the match to TRBD2 covers 10 bases. The trim removed 0 bases at V and 5 bases at J, leaving 4 bases unmatched. The CDR3 runs 16 residues. Germline-derived CDR1 and CDR2 are SGDLS and YYNGEE. This CDR3 reads CASSVASGRITGELFF. The CDR3 bases are TGTGCCAGCAGCGTAGCTAGCGGGAGAATAACCGGGGAGCTGTTTTTT. The full variable domain, with the rest looked up from reference TRBV9 and TRBJ2-2, is DSGVTQTPKHLITATGQRVTLRCSPRSGDLSVYWYQQSLDQGLQFLIQYYNGEERAKGNILERFSAQQFPDLHSELNLSSLELGDSALYFCASSVASGRITGELFFGEGSRLTVL.

This clonotype ranks as hyperexpanded (1% or more). This sequence joins TRBV29-1 and TRBJ2-1; D assignment may be TRBD1 or TRBD2 (5 bases each). The CDR3 is 15 amino acids. The germline V gene has CDR1 SQVTM and CDR2 ANQGSEA. Trimming cost V 3 bases and J 5 bases, with 17 bases left between them. The CDR3 DNA sequence: TGCAGCGTTGACGGGACCTCATCCCCCCACAATGAGCAGTTCTTC. Translation: CSVDGTSSPHNEQFF.

V gene TRBV6-1 combines with J gene TRBJ1-1; perhaps TRBD1 as D (5 bases). Trimming cost V 4 bases and J 11 bases, with 17 bases left between them. The CDR3 has 13 residues. Germline CDR1 is MNHNS and CDR2 is SASEGT. CDR3: CASSVGAYLFAFF. The DNA for the CDR3 is TGTGCCAGCAGTGTAGGGGCTTATCTGTTCGCTTTCTTT.

The chain has TRBV20-1 and TRBJ1-4; D ambiguous. The CDR3 extends over 12 amino acids. V was shortened by 6 bases and J by 7 bases, with 12 bases between the two germline ends. Per germline, CDR1 DFQATT and CDR2 SNEGSKA (reference sequence). The CDR3 sequence is CSANAYLEKLFF. In nucleotides, the CDR3 is TGCAGTGCAAACGCGTACCTTGAAAAACTGTTTTTT.

V is TRBV12-5 and J is TRBJ2-3; TRBD1 aligns across 8 bases. Germline CDR1 LGHNT, CDR2 FRNRAP. This CDR3 has 18 amino acids. Trimming removed 1 base from V and 2 bases from J; junction bases left unmatched: 11. The CDR3 coding sequence is TGTGCTAGTGGTTTGGGGACCTGGGGACAGGCACCCACAGATACGCAGTATTTT. Amino acid sequence: CASGLGTWGQAPTDTQYF.

CDR3 region: CSARRTRNSNQPQHF. The CDR3 DNA is TGCAGTGCTAGACGCACACGGAATAGCAATCAGCCCCAGCATTTT. This rearrangement joins TRBV20-1 to TRBJ1-5, with D unresolved. The V gene's germline CDR1 is DFQATT and CDR2 SNEGSKA (reference sequence). CDR3 length: 15 amino acids. V lost 2 bases to trimming and J lost 0 bases, with 11 bases between them.

Details on this clonotype: The junction departs from germline at one end; a sequencing error may be responsible. This sequence joins TRBV23-1 and TRBJ2-7, with D perhaps matching TRBD1 or TRBD2 (5 bases each). TRBV23-1 is designated an ORF whose function remains uncertain. The CDR3 totals 14 residues. CDR3 nucleotides: TGCGCCAGCAGTCGGGACGTCCTCTCCTACGAGCGGTACTTC. As protein: CASSRDVLSYERYF.

This chain connects TRBV19 to TRBJ2-1; D is undetermined. Germline CDR1 reads LNHDA; CDR2 reads SQIVND (reference sequence). V was shortened by 7 bases and J by 12 bases, with 13 bases between the two germline ends. The length of the CDR3 is 11 residues. The CDR3 DNA is TGTGCCAGTATCAGCGCCTCAGTGCAGTTCTTC. This codes for CASISASVQFF.

The V call is TRBV7-2, the J call TRBJ2-1; 10 nucleotides match TRBD2. V trimming: 1 base; J trimming: 7 bases; junction bases outside the gene matches: 7. Germline V gene data show CDR1 as SGHTA and CDR2 as FQGNSA. This CDR3 contains 16 residues. The CDR3 region has the DNA TGTGCCAGCAGCTTAGTGCTAGCGGGAGTTTTAAATGAGCAGTTCTTC. It specifies CASSLVLAGVLNEQFF.

The CDR3 here is CASSLPPRGETRDTQYF. The DNA of the CDR3 is TGTGCCAGCAGCTTGCCTCCGCGAGGGGAAACCAGAGATACGCAGTATTTT. This chain links TRBV11-2 with TRBJ2-3; the D gene could be TRBD1 or TRBD2 (5 bases each). V lost 3 bases and J lost 5, with 21 bases in between. Germline assignment: CDR1 SGHAT and CDR2 FQNNGV. The CDR3 has 17 amino acids.